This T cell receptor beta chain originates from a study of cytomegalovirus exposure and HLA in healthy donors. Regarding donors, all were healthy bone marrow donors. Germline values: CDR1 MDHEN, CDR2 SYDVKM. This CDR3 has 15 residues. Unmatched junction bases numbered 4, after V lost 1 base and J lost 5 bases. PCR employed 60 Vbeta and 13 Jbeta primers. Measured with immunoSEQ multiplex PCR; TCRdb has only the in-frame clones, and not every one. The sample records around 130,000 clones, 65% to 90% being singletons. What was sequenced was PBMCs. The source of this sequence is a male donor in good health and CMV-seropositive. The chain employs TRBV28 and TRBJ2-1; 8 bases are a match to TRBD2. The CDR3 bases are TGTGCCAGCAGTTTATTCCGGGAGGGAGACAATGAGCAGTTCTTC. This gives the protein CASSLFREGDNEQFF.